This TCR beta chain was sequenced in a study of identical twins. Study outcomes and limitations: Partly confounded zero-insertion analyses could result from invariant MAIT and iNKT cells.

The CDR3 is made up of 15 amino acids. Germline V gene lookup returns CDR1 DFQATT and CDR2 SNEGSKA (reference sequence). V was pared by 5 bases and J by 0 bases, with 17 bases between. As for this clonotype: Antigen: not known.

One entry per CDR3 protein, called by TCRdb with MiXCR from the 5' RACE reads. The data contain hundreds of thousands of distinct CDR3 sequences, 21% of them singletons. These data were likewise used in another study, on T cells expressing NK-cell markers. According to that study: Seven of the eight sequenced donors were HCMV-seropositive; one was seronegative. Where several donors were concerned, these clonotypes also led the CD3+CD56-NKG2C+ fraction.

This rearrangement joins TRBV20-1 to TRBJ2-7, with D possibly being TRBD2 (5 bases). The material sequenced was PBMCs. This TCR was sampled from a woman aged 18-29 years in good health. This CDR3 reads CSASSSDFYSYEQYF. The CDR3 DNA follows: TGCAGTGCTTCTAGTTCGGACTTCTACTCCTACGAGCAGTACTTC.